The 4 T cell receptor beta chains below come from one sample, sequenced in a study of blood T cell repertoires in COVID-19. Data came from immunoSEQ multiplex PCR; TCRdb stores just in-frame clones and leaves some out. The sample yields roughly 28,000 clones, 70% to 90% seen once. Sample: peripheral blood. The receptors shown here come from a human donor in a cohort sampled during active COVID-19.

The CDR3 sequence is CASSLTGNTSPLHF. CDR3 nucleotide sequence: TGTGCCAGCAGTCTTACAGGGAATACTTCACCCCTCCACTTT. This chain connects TRBV3-1 (or the pseudogene TRBV3-2) to TRBJ1-6, with TRBD1 as a possible D gene (6 bases). The V end lost 6 bases, the J end lost 9 bases, and 15 bases lay between the germline ends. CDR1 is LGHDT, CDR2 YNNKEL, per germline (reference sequence). The CDR3 has 14 amino acids.

The CDR3 region has the DNA TGTGCCAGCAGCCCAGGGACTAGCGGGACTCGCTCCTACAATGAGCAGTTCTTC. Its translation: CASSPGTSGTRSYNEQFF. The chain is built from TRBV11-3 and TRBJ2-1, with 13 nucleotides matching TRBD2. The V and J ends lost 5 bases and 0 bases, in that order; junction bases with no gene match: 7. The CDR3 loop spans 18 amino acids. Per the germline V gene, CDR1 is SGHNT and CDR2 is YENEEA. The full variable domain, in which reference TRBV11-3 and TRBJ2-1 provide the parts outside the CDR3, is EAGVVQSPRYKIIEKKQPVAFWCNPISGHNTLYWYLQNLGQGPELLIRYENEEAVDDSQLPKDRFSAERLKGVDSTLKIQPAELGDSAVYLCASSPGTSGTRSYNEQFFGPGTRLTVL.

The chain combines TRBV7-2 with TRBJ2-7; 7 nucleotides align to TRBD2. The CDR3 sequence is 18 residues long. J lost 1 base, V lost 2 bases, and 14 bases had no gene match. Germline CDR1 reads SGHTA; CDR2 reads FQGNSA. CDR3 residues: CASSLFVLGLAESYEQYF. Here the CDR3 DNA reads TGTGCCAGCAGCTTATTTGTTTTGGGGCTAGCGGAGTCCTACGAGCAGTACTTC.

This chain joins TRBV29-1 and TRBJ1-4, with 7 nucleotides matching TRBD1. Trimming took 6 bases from V and 8 from J; bases not matched to a gene: 12. Germline lookup yields CDR1 SQVTM and CDR2 ANQGSEA. The CDR3 contains 14 residues. CDR3 sequence: CSVGTQGVQEKLFF. CDR3 DNA sequence: TGCAGCGTAGGAACCCAGGGGGTGCAGGAAAAACTGTTTTTT.